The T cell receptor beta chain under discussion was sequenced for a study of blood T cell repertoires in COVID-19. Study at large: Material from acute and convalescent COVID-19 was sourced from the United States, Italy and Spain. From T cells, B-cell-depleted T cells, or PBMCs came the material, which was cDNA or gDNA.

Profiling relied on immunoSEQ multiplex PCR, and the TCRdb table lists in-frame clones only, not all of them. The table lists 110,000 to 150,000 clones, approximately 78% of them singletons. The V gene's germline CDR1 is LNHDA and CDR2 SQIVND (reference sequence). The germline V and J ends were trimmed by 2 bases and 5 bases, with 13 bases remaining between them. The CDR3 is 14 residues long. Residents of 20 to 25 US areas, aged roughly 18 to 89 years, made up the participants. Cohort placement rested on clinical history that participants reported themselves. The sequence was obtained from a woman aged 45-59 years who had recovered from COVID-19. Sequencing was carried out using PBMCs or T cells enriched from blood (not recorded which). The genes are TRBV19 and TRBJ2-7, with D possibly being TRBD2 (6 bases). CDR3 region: CASSIIAGRNEQYF. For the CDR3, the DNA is TGTGCCAGTAGTATAATTGCAGGGAGGAACGAGCAGTACTTC.